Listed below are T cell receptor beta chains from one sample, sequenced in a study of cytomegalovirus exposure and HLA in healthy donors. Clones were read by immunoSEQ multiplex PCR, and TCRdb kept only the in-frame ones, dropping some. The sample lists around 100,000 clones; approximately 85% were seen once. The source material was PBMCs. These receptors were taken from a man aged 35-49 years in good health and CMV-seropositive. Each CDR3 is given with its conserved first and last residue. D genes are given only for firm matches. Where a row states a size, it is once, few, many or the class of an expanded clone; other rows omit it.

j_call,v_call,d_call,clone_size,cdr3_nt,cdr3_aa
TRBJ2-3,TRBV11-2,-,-,TGTGCCAGCAGCCTGGTCCCGGGATCCCAAACTGATACGCAGTATTTT,CASSLVPGSQTDTQYF
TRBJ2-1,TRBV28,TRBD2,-,TGTGCCAGCAGGGGTACTAGCGGGAGGGTCCATGAGCAGTTCTTC,CASRGTSGRVHEQFF
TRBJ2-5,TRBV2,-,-,TGTGCCAGCAGTGATACGGGGTCCAAGTACTTC,CASSDTGSKYF
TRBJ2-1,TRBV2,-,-,TGTGCCAGCAGTTCCCGTCGGGGAGTCTCCTACAATGAGCAGTTCTTC,CASSSRRGVSYNEQFF
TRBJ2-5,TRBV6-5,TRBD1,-,TGTGCCAGCAGTTACTCGCCGGGACAGGGGACGGAGACCCAGTACTTC,CASSYSPGQGTETQYF
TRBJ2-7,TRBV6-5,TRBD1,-,TGTGCCAGCAGTTTTAGGCGGACAGGGGGATTCTACGAGCAGTACTTC,CASSFRRTGGFYEQYF
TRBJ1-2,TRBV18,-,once,TGTGCCAGCTCACAATCAGATAACTATGGCTACACCTTC,CASSQSDNYGYTF
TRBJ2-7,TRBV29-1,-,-,TGCAGCGTGTCGGAGGGCTACCCCTACGAGCAGTACTTC,CSVSEGYPYEQYF
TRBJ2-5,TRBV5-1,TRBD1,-,TGCGCCAGCAGCTCGGCACCACAGGGGGCGCGGGAGACCCAGTACTTC,CASSSAPQGARETQYF
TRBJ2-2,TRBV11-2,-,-,TGTGCCAGCAGCTCAAACAGGGTCCCCGGGGAGCTGTTTTTT,CASSSNRVPGELFF
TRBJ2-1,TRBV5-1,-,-,TGCGCCAGCAGCTCCGCATCAGGGCCGAACAATGAGCAGTTCTTC,CASSSASGPNNEQFF
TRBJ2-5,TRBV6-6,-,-,TGTGCCAGCAGTTACTTTGGTAGTCCGGCGGGGTCCCAGTACTTC,CASSYFGSPAGSQYF
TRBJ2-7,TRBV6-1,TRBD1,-,TGTGCCAGCAGTGAACTTTTAACCGGGACAGGGAACTACGAGCAGTACTTC,CASSELLTGTGNYEQYF
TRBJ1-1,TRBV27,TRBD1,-,TGTGCCAGCAGCCTAAGTGGGACAGGGGCCACTGAAGCTTTCTTT,CASSLSGTGATEAFF
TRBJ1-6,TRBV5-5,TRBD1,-,TGTGCCAGCAGCCCCCGACAGGGACGATCACCCCTCCACTTT,CASSPRQGRSPLHF
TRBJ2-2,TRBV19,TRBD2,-,TGTGCCAGTAGTACCCGGACTAGCGGGAGCACCGGGGAGCTGTTTTTT,CASSTRTSGSTGELFF
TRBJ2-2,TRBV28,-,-,TGTGCCAGCACAGCTAGCGACACCGGGGAGCTGTTTTTT,CASTASDTGELFF
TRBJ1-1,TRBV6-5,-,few,TGTGCCAGCAGTTACGAACGGGACACTGAAGCTTTCTTT,CASSYERDTEAFF
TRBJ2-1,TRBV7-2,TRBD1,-,TGTGCCAGCAGTTGGACAGGGAGCTCCTACAATGAGCAGTTCTTC,CASSWTGSSYNEQFF
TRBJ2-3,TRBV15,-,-,TGTGCCACCAGCAGAGGAAAACAGGGAATTAGCACAGATACGCAGTATTTT,CATSRGKQGISTDTQYF
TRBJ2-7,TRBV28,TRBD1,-,TGTGCCAGTCTCCAAGTTTTTCGGACAGGGAGGTCCTACGAGCAGTACTTC,CASLQVFRTGRSYEQYF